This TCR beta chain is from a study of blood T cell repertoires in COVID-19. In the authors' methods: Reference gene primer amplification yielded estimated nucleated cell counts. Sequenced by immunoSEQ multiplex PCR; TCRdb stores in-frame clones only, minus some. That table gives V, J and clone size, and the DNA gave D and trimming. The table has about 150,000 clones, about nine tenths seen once. Individuals in the exposed group had encountered a COVID-19 case within 2 weeks preceding study entry. V was cut by 4 bases and J by 4 bases, with 14 bases left in between. There are 15 residues in the CDR3. The germline V gene has CDR1 SGHTS and CDR2 YDEGEE.

Sequencing was done on a sample of PBMCs or T cells enriched from blood (not recorded which). The clonotype was recovered from a woman between 40 and 50 years old who had been exposed to COVID-19. The chain employs TRBV5-8 and TRBJ2-2; a weak D match, TRBD1 (6 bases). The CDR3 loop is CASSPVDSGTGELFF. The CDR3 nucleotides read TGTGCCAGCAGCCCTGTGGACAGCGGCACCGGGGAGCTGTTTTTT.